Listed below are T cell receptor beta chains from one sample, sequenced in a study of T cells after yellow fever vaccination. TCRdb re-called the 5' RACE reads through MiXCR, storing one row per CDR3 protein. The table records more than 350,000 distinct CDR3 sequences, 11% of them present only once. Sequenced here: PBMCs, sampled on the day of the first yellow fever vaccination. Receptor source: a man younger than 35 who received the YFV17D yellow fever vaccine. The CDR3 runs from the conserved cysteine through the conserved F or W. Fields, in order: CDR3 protein, CDR3 DNA, clone size, D gene, V gene, J gene. D genes are given only for firm matches. Size values are once, few and many counts, or a class for expanded clones, and some rows have none.

cdr3_aa: CASSLEARMNTEAFF
cdr3_nt: TGTGCCAGCAGCTTGGAAGCTCGGATGAACACTGAAGCTTTCTTT
clone_size: few
d_call: .
v_call: TRBV5-6
j_call: TRBJ1-1

cdr3_aa: CASSLVGAGTEAFF
cdr3_nt: TGTGCCAGCAGCTTAGTAGGGGCGGGCACTGAAGCTTTCTTT
clone_size: many
d_call: .
v_call: TRBV7-2
j_call: TRBJ1-1

cdr3_aa: CASSLLSGGAGEQYF
cdr3_nt: TGTGCCAGCAGCTTACTTTCAGGGGGAGCGGGCGAGCAGTACTTC
clone_size: .
d_call: .
v_call: TRBV7-9
j_call: TRBJ2-7

cdr3_aa: CASSLGRLFF
cdr3_nt: TGTGCCAGCAGCTTGGGACGGCTGTTTTTT
clone_size: .
d_call: .
v_call: TRBV7-2
j_call: TRBJ2-2

cdr3_aa: CASIPAASGRDTQYF
cdr3_nt: TGTGCCAGCATCCCCGCCGCCTCGGGGCGGGATACGCAGTATTTT
clone_size: many
d_call: .
v_call: TRBV7-9
j_call: TRBJ2-3

cdr3_aa: CASSLLGQGPFEQYF
cdr3_nt: TGTGCCAGCAGTCTACTGGGACAGGGACCATTCGAGCAGTACTTC
clone_size: .
d_call: TRBD1
v_call: TRBV27
j_call: TRBJ2-7

cdr3_aa: CASSPTGAETQYF
cdr3_nt: TGCGCCAGCAGTCCGACAGGGGCTGAGACCCAGTACTTC
clone_size: many
d_call: TRBD1
v_call: TRBV5-1
j_call: TRBJ2-5

cdr3_aa: CASSSHAQGVNTGELFF
cdr3_nt: TGTGCCAGCAGTTCCCACGCCCAGGGGGTAAACACCGGGGAGCTGTTTTTT
clone_size: few
d_call: TRBD1
v_call: TRBV27
j_call: TRBJ2-2

cdr3_aa: CSAPTGGRYQPQHF
cdr3_nt: TGCAGTGCGCCCACAGGGGGGCGATATCAGCCCCAGCATTTT
clone_size: .
d_call: TRBD1
v_call: TRBV20-1
j_call: TRBJ1-5

cdr3_aa: CASSLDPGLAGGPSYNEQFF
cdr3_nt: TGTGCCAGCAGCTTAGACCCCGGACTAGCGGGGGGCCCCTCCTACAATGAGCAGTTCTTC
clone_size: many
d_call: TRBD2
v_call: TRBV11-1
j_call: TRBJ2-1

cdr3_aa: CASEKEGATYNEQFF
cdr3_nt: TGTGCCAGCGAAAAAGAGGGGGCCACCTACAATGAGCAGTTCTTC
clone_size: few
d_call: TRBD1
v_call: TRBV7-9
j_call: TRBJ2-1

cdr3_aa: CASSVGFRAGLNTEAFF
cdr3_nt: TGTGCCAGCAGCGTAGGATTTCGGGCAGGTTTGAACACTGAAGCTTTCTTT
clone_size: .
d_call: .
v_call: TRBV9
j_call: TRBJ1-1

cdr3_aa: CAISVDGSTGELFF
cdr3_nt: TGTGCCATCAGTGTGGACGGATCCACCGGGGAGCTGTTTTTT
clone_size: .
d_call: .
v_call: TRBV10-3
j_call: TRBJ2-2

cdr3_aa: CASSARTSGDTQYF
cdr3_nt: TGTGCCAGCAGCGCTCGGACTAGCGGCGATACGCAGTATTTT
clone_size: many
d_call: TRBD2
v_call: TRBV7-9
j_call: TRBJ2-3

cdr3_aa: CASKGGGTQYF
cdr3_nt: TGTGCCAGCAAAGGGGGGGGGACGCAGTATTTT
clone_size: .
d_call: .
v_call: TRBV28
j_call: TRBJ2-3

cdr3_aa: CASSFKTGGTDTQYF
cdr3_nt: TGCGCCAGCAGCTTTAAAACGGGAGGGACAGATACGCAGTATTTT
clone_size: .
d_call: TRBD2
v_call: TRBV5-1
j_call: TRBJ2-3

cdr3_aa: CASSLRTGKETQYF
cdr3_nt: TGTGCCAGCAGCCTTCGGACAGGAAAAGAGACCCAGTACTTC
clone_size: few
d_call: TRBD1
v_call: TRBV14
j_call: TRBJ2-5

cdr3_aa: CASSQQRGGDGELFF
cdr3_nt: TGCGCCAGCAGCCAGCAAAGAGGTGGAGACGGGGAGCTGTTTTTT
clone_size: .
d_call: .
v_call: TRBV4-3
j_call: TRBJ2-2

cdr3_aa: CASSLSGTGGSPLHF
cdr3_nt: TGTGCCAGCAGCCTTTCCGGGACAGGGGGATCACCCCTCCACTTT
clone_size: .
d_call: TRBD1
v_call: TRBV12-3/TRBV12-4
j_call: TRBJ1-6

cdr3_aa: CASSPRTGGNYGYTF
cdr3_nt: TGTGCCAGCAGCCCACGGACAGGGGGCAACTATGGCTACACCTTC
clone_size: few
d_call: TRBD1
v_call: TRBV3-1
j_call: TRBJ1-2

cdr3_aa: CASTRSPTDQETQYF
cdr3_nt: TGTGCCAGCACTCGAAGCCCCACAGACCAAGAGACCCAGTACTTC
clone_size: few
d_call: .
v_call: TRBV12-3/TRBV12-4
j_call: TRBJ2-5

cdr3_aa: CASSLGVVNTEAFF
cdr3_nt: TGCGCCAGCAGTTTGGGAGTAGTGAACACTGAAGCTTTCTTT
clone_size: few
d_call: .
v_call: TRBV5-1
j_call: TRBJ1-1

cdr3_aa: CASSEVGGPTDTQYF
cdr3_nt: TGTGCCAGCAGTGAAGTAGGAGGACCTACAGATACGCAGTATTTT
clone_size: .
d_call: .
v_call: TRBV25-1
j_call: TRBJ2-3

cdr3_aa: CASSPTSGGEETQYF
cdr3_nt: TGTGCCAGCAGCCCGACTAGCGGGGGAGAAGAGACCCAGTACTTC
clone_size: few
d_call: TRBD2
v_call: TRBV5-4
j_call: TRBJ2-5

cdr3_aa: CASRRDSGPSTEAFF
cdr3_nt: TGCGCCAGCAGACGGGACTCGGGGCCGAGCACTGAAGCTTTCTTT
clone_size: .
d_call: .
v_call: TRBV5-1
j_call: TRBJ1-1

cdr3_aa: CASSTRDTNYEQYF
cdr3_nt: TGTGCCAGCAGCACCCGGGACACCAACTACGAGCAGTACTTC
clone_size: few
d_call: .
v_call: TRBV13
j_call: TRBJ2-7

cdr3_aa: CASSSLPGRDNEQFF
cdr3_nt: TGTGCCAGCAGTTCCCTTCCTGGGAGGGACAATGAGCAGTTCTTC
clone_size: few
d_call: TRBD2
v_call: TRBV28
j_call: TRBJ2-1

cdr3_aa: CASSVEGHLNEKLFF
cdr3_nt: TGTGCCAGCAGTGTAGAGGGACACCTGAATGAAAAACTGTTTTTT
clone_size: .
d_call: .
v_call: TRBV2
j_call: TRBJ1-4

cdr3_aa: CASSQVGQSWGGATDTQYF
cdr3_nt: TGCGCCAGCAGCCAAGTGGGCCAATCGTGGGGGGGTGCGACAGATACGCAGTATTTT
clone_size: .
d_call: TRBD2
v_call: TRBV4-3
j_call: TRBJ2-3

cdr3_aa: CASGLSLYEQYF
cdr3_nt: TGTGCCAGCGGCCTTTCCCTTTACGAGCAGTACTTC
clone_size: few
d_call: .
v_call: TRBV7-2
j_call: TRBJ2-7

cdr3_aa: CASSSLDRATGELFF
cdr3_nt: TGTGCCAGCAGTTCATTGGACAGGGCCACCGGGGAGCTGTTTTTT
clone_size: .
d_call: TRBD1
v_call: TRBV12-3/TRBV12-4
j_call: TRBJ2-2

cdr3_aa: CAISEAGQTKAFF
cdr3_nt: TGTGCCATCAGTGAGGCCGGACAGACCAAAGCTTTCTTT
clone_size: few
d_call: .
v_call: TRBV10-3
j_call: TRBJ1-1

cdr3_aa: CSVLRDSPNYGYTF
cdr3_nt: TGCAGCGTTCTTCGGGACAGCCCTAACTATGGCTACACCTTC
clone_size: few
d_call: TRBD1
v_call: TRBV29-1
j_call: TRBJ1-2

cdr3_aa: CASSLGDREQYF
cdr3_nt: TGTGCCAGCAGCTTGGGAGATCGCGAGCAGTACTTC
clone_size: few
d_call: .
v_call: TRBV7-9
j_call: TRBJ2-7

cdr3_aa: CATKLAGGDTQYF
cdr3_nt: TGTGCCACCAAACTAGCGGGGGGGGATACGCAGTATTTT
clone_size: .
d_call: TRBD2
v_call: TRBV7-2
j_call: TRBJ2-3

cdr3_aa: CASSPVNSPLHF
cdr3_nt: TGTGCCAGCTCACCAGTTAATTCACCCCTCCACTTT
clone_size: few
d_call: .
v_call: TRBV18
j_call: TRBJ1-6

cdr3_aa: CASSPQGLGVEQYF
cdr3_nt: TGTGCCAGCTCACCACAGGGGCTTGGTGTTGAGCAGTACTTC
clone_size: few
d_call: .
v_call: TRBV18
j_call: TRBJ2-7

cdr3_aa: CASSPPTGDGNTEAFF
cdr3_nt: TGTGCCAGCAGTCCCCCGACAGGGGATGGGAACACTGAAGCTTTCTTT
clone_size: many
d_call: TRBD1
v_call: TRBV6-5
j_call: TRBJ1-1

cdr3_aa: CASSQPGQGRGYTF
cdr3_nt: TGCGCCAGCAGCCAACCGGGCCAGGGACGTGGCTACACCTTC
clone_size: few
d_call: .
v_call: TRBV4-1
j_call: TRBJ1-2

cdr3_aa: CASSLVGHDNVLTF
cdr3_nt: TGCGCCAGCAGCTTGGTAGGACATGACAACGTCCTGACTTTC
clone_size: .
d_call: .
v_call: TRBV5-1
j_call: TRBJ2-6

cdr3_aa: CASSLERAQGKSGANVLTF
cdr3_nt: TGCGCCAGCAGCCTTGAGCGGGCGCAGGGTAAATCTGGGGCCAACGTCCTGACTTTC
clone_size: many
d_call: .
v_call: TRBV4-1
j_call: TRBJ2-6

cdr3_aa: CASRESGKRNTGELFF
cdr3_nt: TGTGCCAGCAGGGAATCAGGGAAGCGGAACACCGGGGAGCTGTTTTTT
clone_size: .
d_call: .
v_call: TRBV6-1
j_call: TRBJ2-2

cdr3_aa: CASSVDSQYSYEQYF
cdr3_nt: TGTGCCAGCAGCGTAGATTCCCAATACTCCTACGAGCAGTACTTC
clone_size: .
d_call: .
v_call: TRBV9
j_call: TRBJ2-7

cdr3_aa: CASSSPGGSTEAFF
cdr3_nt: TGTGCCAGCAGTTCACCGGGCGGTAGTACTGAAGCTTTCTTT
clone_size: .
d_call: .
v_call: TRBV27
j_call: TRBJ1-1

cdr3_aa: CASSLAASGGDYEQYF
cdr3_nt: TGTGCCAGCAGCTTAGCCGCTAGCGGGGGGGACTACGAGCAGTACTTC
clone_size: many
d_call: TRBD2
v_call: TRBV7-2
j_call: TRBJ2-7

cdr3_aa: CSAPLAGGSRDTQYF
cdr3_nt: TGCAGTGCTCCACTAGCGGGGGGCAGCAGAGATACGCAGTATTTT
clone_size: few
d_call: TRBD2
v_call: TRBV20-1
j_call: TRBJ2-3

cdr3_aa: CASSRQGRNEQYF
cdr3_nt: TGTGCCAGCAGCAGACAGGGGAGGAACGAGCAGTACTTC
clone_size: .
d_call: TRBD1
v_call: TRBV25-1
j_call: TRBJ2-7

cdr3_aa: CASSYLQGGNSPLHF
cdr3_nt: TGTGCCAGCAGCTACTTACAGGGGGGGAATTCACCCCTCCACTTT
clone_size: .
d_call: TRBD1
v_call: TRBV13
j_call: TRBJ1-6

cdr3_aa: CASSFPGRPSTDTQYF
cdr3_nt: TGTGCCAGCAGCTTCCCGGGACGGCCCAGCACAGATACGCAGTATTTT
clone_size: many
d_call: .
v_call: TRBV5-6
j_call: TRBJ2-3

cdr3_aa: CASSVDGTGGYGYTF
cdr3_nt: TGTGCCAGCAGCGTAGACGGGACAGGTGGCTATGGCTACACCTTC
clone_size: .
d_call: TRBD1
v_call: TRBV9
j_call: TRBJ1-2